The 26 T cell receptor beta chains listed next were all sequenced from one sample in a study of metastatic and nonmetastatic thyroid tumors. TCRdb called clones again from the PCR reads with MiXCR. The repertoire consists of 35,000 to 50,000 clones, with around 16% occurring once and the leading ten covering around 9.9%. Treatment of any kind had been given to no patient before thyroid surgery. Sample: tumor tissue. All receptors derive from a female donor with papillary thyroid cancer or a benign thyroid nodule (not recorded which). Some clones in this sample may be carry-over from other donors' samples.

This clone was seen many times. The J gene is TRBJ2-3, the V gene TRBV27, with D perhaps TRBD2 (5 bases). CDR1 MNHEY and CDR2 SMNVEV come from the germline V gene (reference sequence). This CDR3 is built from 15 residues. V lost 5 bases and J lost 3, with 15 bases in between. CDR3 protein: CASSRPGSDTDTQYF. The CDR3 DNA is TGTGCCAGCAGTCGTCCGGGGAGCGATACAGATACGCAGTATTTT.

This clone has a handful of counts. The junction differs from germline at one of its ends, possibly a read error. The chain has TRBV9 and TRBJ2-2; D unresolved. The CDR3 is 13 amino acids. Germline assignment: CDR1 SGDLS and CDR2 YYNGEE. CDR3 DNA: TGTGCCAGCAGAGTAGCCACAACAGGGGAGCTGTTTTTT. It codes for CASRVATTGELFF.

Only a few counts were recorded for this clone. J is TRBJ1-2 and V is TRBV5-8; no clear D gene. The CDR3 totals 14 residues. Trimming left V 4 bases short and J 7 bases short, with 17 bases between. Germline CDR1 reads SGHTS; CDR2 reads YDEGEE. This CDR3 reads CASSQDLVLGGYTF. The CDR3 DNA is TGTGCCAGCAGCCAAGATCTGGTTCTGGGTGGCTACACCTTC. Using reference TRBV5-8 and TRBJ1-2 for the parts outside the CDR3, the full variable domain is EAGVTQSPTHLIKTRGQQATLRCSPISGHTSVYWYQQALGLGLQFLLWYDEGEERNRGNFPPRFSGRQFPNYSSELNVNALELEDSALYLCASSQDLVLGGYTFGSGTRLTVV.

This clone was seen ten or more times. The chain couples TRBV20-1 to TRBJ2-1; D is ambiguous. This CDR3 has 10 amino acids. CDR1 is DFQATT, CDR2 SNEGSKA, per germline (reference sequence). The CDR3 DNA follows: TGCAGCGCCTTTTACAATGAGCAGTTCTTC. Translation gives CSAFYNEQFF.

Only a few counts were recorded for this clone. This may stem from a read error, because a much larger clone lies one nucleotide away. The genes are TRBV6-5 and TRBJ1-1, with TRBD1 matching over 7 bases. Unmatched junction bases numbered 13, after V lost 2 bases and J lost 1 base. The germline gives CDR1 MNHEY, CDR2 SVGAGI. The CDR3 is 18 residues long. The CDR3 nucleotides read TGTGCCAGCAGTTACCCTGAGGGACAGTGGACGGGGAACACTGAAGCTTTCTTT. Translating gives CASSYPEGQWTGNTEAFF.

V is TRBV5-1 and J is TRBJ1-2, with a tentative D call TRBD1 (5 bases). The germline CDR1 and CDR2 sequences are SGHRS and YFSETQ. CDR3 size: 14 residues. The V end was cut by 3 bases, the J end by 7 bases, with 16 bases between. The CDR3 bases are TGCGCCAGCAGCTATGCCGGGAAAAGGGGTGGCTACACCTTC. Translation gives CASSYAGKRGGYTF.

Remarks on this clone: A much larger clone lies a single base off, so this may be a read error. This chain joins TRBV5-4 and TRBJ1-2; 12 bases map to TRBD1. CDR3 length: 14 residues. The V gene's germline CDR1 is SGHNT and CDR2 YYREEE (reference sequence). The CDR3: CSSRRDRGLYGYTF. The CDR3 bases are TGTTCCAGCAGAAGGGACAGGGGGCTCTATGGCTACACCTTC.

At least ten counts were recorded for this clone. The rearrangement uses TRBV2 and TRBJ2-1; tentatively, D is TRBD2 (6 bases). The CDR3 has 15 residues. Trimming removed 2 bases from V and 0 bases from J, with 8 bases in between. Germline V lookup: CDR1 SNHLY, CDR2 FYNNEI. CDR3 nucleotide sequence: TGTGCCAGCAGTGAACGGGGGTACTCCTACAATGAGCAGTTCTTC. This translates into CASSERGYSYNEQFF.

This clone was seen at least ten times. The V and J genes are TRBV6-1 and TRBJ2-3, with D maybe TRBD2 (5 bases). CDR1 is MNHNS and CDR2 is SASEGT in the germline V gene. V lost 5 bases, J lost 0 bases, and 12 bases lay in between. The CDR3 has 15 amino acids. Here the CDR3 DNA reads TGTGCCAGCAGTTTTCGGGGATTTAGCACAGATACGCAGTATTTT. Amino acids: CASSFRGFSTDTQYF.

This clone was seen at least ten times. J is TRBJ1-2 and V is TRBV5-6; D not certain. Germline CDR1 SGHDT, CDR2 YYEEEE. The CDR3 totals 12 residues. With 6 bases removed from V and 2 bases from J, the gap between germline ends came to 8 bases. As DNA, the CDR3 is TGTGCCAGCATGAACAGAAACTATGGCTACACCTTC. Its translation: CASMNRNYGYTF.

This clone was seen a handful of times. The CDR3, as DNA: TGTGCCATCAGTGACCGGAACATGGTTTCAAACGAGCAGTACTTC. This encodes CAISDRNMVSNEQYF. The chain is built from TRBV10-3 and TRBJ2-7, with D unresolved. There are 15 residues in the CDR3. V dropped 3 bases and J dropped 5 bases, with 17 bases sitting between them. Per germline, CDR1 ENHRY and CDR2 SYGVKD.

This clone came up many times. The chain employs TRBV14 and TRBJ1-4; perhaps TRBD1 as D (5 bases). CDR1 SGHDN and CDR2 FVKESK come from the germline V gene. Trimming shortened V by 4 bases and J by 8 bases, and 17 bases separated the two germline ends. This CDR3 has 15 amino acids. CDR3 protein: CASSPRWGVREKLFF. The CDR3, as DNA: TGTGCCAGCAGCCCTCGGTGGGGGGTAAGAGAAAAACTGTTTTTT. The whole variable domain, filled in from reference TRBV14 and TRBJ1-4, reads EAGVTQFPSHSVIEKGQTVTLRCDPISGHDNLYWYRRVMGKEIKFLLHFVKESKQDESGMPNNRFLAERTGGTYSTLKVQPAELEDSGVYFCASSPRWGVREKLFFGSGTQLSVL.

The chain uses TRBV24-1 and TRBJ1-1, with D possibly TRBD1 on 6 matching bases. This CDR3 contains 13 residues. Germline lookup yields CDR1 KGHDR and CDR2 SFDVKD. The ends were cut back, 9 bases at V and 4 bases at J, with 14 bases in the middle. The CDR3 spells CATGGGRGTEAFF. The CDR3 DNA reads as TGTGCCACCGGAGGGGGGAGGGGCACTGAAGCTTTCTTT.

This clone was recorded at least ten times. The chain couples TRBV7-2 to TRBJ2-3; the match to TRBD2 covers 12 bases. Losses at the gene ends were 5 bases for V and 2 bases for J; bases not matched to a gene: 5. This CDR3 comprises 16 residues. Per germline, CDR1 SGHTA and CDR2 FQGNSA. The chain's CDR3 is CASSRRTSGATDTQYF. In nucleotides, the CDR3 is TGTGCCAGCAGCCGGCGGACTAGCGGGGCCACAGATACGCAGTATTTT.

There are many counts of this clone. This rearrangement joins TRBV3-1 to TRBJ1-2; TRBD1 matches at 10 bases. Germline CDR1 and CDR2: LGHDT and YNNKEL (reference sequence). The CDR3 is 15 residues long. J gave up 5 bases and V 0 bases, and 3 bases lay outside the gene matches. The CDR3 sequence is CASSQDAGQGYGYTF. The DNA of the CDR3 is TGTGCCAGCAGCCAAGACGCGGGACAGGGGTATGGCTACACCTTC.

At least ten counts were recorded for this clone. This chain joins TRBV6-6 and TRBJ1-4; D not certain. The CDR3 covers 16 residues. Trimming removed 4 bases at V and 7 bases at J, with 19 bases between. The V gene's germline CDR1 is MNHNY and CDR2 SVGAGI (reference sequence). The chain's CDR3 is CASSSSGKGLGEKLFF. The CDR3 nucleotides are TGTGCCAGCAGTTCCTCGGGGAAGGGCCTAGGTGAAAAACTGTTTTTT.

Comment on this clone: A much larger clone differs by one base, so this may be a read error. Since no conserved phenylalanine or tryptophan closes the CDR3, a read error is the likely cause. The CDR3 region is CASSQGNYNEQFL. CDR3 sequence (DNA): TGTGCCAGTAGCCAGGGAAACTACAATGAGCAGTTCCTC. V and J are TRBV19 and TRBJ2-1, with a tentative D call TRBD1 (5 bases). CDR1 and CDR2 (germline): LNHDA, SQIVND (reference sequence). V was trimmed by 6 bases and J by 3 bases, leaving 9 bases between them. This CDR3 is 13 amino acids long.

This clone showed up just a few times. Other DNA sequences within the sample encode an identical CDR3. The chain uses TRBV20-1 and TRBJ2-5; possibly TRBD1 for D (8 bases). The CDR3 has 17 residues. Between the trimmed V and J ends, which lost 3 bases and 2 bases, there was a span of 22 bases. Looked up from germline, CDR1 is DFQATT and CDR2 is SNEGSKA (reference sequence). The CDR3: CSARTRTAQGGQETQYF. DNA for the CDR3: TGCAGTGCTAGGACCCGGACAGCACAGGGGGGGCAAGAGACCCAGTACTTC.

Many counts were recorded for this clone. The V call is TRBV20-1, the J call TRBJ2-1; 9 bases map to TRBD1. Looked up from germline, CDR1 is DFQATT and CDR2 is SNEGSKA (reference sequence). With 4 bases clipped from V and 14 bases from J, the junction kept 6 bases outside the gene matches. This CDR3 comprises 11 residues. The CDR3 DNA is TGCAGTGCTAACTTACGGGACAGGGAGTTCTTC. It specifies CSANLRDREFF.

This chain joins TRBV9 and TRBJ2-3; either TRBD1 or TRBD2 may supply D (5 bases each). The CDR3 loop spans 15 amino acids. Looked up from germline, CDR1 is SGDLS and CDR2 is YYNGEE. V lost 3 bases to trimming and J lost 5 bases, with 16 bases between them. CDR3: CASSALDWGLDTQYF. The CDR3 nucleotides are TGTGCCAGCAGCGCCCTGGACTGGGGCTTAGATACGCAGTATTTT. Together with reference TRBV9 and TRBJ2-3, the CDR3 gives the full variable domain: DSGVTQTPKHLITATGQRVTLRCSPRSGDLSVYWYQQSLDQGLQFLIQYYNGEERAKGNILERFSAQQFPDLHSELNLSSLELGDSALYFCASSALDWGLDTQYFGPGTRLTVL.

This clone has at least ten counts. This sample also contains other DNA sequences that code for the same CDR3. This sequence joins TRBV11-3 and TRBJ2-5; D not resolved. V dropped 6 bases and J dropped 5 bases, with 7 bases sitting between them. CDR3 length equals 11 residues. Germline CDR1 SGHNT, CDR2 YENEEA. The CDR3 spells CASSLGETQYF. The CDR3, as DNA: TGTGCCAGCAGTCTCGGGGAGACCCAGTACTTC.

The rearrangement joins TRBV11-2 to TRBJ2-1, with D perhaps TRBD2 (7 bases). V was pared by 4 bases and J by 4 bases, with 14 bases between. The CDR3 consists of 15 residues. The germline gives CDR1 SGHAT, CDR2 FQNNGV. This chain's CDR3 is CASSSGEGGYNEQFF. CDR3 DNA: TGTGCCAGCAGCTCCGGTGAGGGGGGGTACAATGAGCAGTTCTTC.

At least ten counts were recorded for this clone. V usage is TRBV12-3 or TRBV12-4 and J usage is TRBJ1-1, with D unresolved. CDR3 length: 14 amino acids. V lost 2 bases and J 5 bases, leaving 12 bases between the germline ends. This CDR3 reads CASSLLGVGTEAFF. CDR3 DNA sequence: TGTGCCAGCAGTTTACTCGGGGTAGGGACTGAAGCTTTCTTT.

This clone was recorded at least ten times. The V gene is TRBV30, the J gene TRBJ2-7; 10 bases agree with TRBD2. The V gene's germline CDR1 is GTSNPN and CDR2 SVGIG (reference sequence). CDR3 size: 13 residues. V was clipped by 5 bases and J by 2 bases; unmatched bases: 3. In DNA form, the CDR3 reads TGTGCCTGGGTAGCGGGAGGAACCTACGAGCAGTACTTC. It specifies CAWVAGGTYEQYF.

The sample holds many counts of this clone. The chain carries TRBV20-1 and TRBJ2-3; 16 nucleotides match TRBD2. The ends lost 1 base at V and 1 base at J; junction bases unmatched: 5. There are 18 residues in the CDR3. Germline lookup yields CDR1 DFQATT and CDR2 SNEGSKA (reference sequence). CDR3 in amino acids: CSARAGTSGRVGTDTQYF. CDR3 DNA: TGCAGTGCTAGAGCTGGGACTAGCGGGAGGGTAGGCACAGATACGCAGTATTTT.

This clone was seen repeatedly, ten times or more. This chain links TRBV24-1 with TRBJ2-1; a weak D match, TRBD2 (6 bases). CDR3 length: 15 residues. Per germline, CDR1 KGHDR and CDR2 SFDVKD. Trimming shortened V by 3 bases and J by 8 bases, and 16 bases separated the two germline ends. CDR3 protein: CATSDRLAGGDEQFF. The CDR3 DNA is TGTGCCACCAGTGATCGGCTAGCTGGCGGGGATGAGCAGTTCTTC.